A single sample is the source of the 28 T cell receptor beta chains below, sequenced in a study of shared clonotypes between healthy human individuals. Data came from immunoSEQ multiplex PCR; TCRdb stores just in-frame clones and leaves some out. This table holds about 1.5 million clones, around 97% found once. The sequenced sample consisted of naive CD4+ T cells sorted from blood. Specified subset: CD45RA+ positively selected. The receptors originated from a man between 25 and 39 years old in good health.

The chain joins TRBV6-6 to TRBJ2-3; D unresolved. The germline gives CDR1 MNHNY, CDR2 SVGAGI (reference sequence). The V gene lost 0 bases and the J gene lost 4 bases, with 11 bases spanning the gap. This CDR3 comprises 15 residues. The CDR3 loop reads CASSYSFQTADTQYF. The CDR3 region has the DNA TGTGCCAGCAGTTACTCGTTCCAGACTGCAGATACGCAGTATTTT.

In the case of this clone: Other DNA sequences in the sample encode the same CDR3. J is TRBJ1-1 and V is TRBV5-1; 8 bases match TRBD1. J lost 4 bases, V lost 2 bases, and 4 bases had no gene match. The CDR3 contains 14 residues. CDR1 and CDR2 (germline): SGHRS, YFSETQ. CDR3 DNA sequence: TGCGCCAGCAGCTTTGGACAGGGCGGCACTGAAGCTTTCTTT. Its translation: CASSFGQGGTEAFF.

This clone came up once. This sequence joins TRBV25-1 and TRBJ1-5, with unresolved D. Trimming removed 2 bases at V and 1 base at J, with 6 bases between. Germline values: CDR1 MGHDK, CDR2 SYGVNS. This CDR3 contains 14 residues. The CDR3 DNA reads as TGTGCCAGCAGTGAAATGATCAGCAATCAGCCCCAGCATTTT. Its protein is CASSEMISNQPQHF.

V gene TRBV5-1 combines with J gene TRBJ2-1, with D tentatively TRBD2 (5 bases). This CDR3 is built from 16 residues. Trimming pared 4 bases from V and 1 base from J, leaving 15 bases between. Germline CDR1 is SGHRS and CDR2 is YFSETQ. CDR3 region: CASSHGLGVSYNEQFF. The CDR3 nucleotides read TGCGCCAGCAGCCATGGGCTGGGAGTTTCCTACAATGAGCAGTTCTTC.

The chain joins TRBV10-3 to TRBJ2-3, with 9 nucleotides matching TRBD1. The CDR3 spans 15 residues. The trim removed 4 bases at V and 4 bases at J, leaving 6 bases unmatched. CDR1 and CDR2 from the germline V gene are ENHRY and SYGVKD. The CDR3 here is CAISVGTGLADTQYF. CDR3 DNA sequence: TGTGCCATCAGTGTCGGGACAGGGTTGGCAGATACGCAGTATTTT.

This sequence joins TRBV6-1 and TRBJ1-5; the match to TRBD1 covers 9 bases. The CDR3 contains 15 residues. Trimming cost V 6 bases and J 1 base; bases outside gene matches: 4. From germline, CDR1 is MNHNS and CDR2 SASEGT. The CDR3 sequence is CASREGQGSNQPQHF. CDR3 DNA sequence: TGTGCCAGCAGAGAGGGACAGGGAAGCAATCAGCCCCAGCATTTT.

The CDR3 region is CASSPGGSGYTGELFF. The DNA for the CDR3 is TGTGCCAGCAGCCCCGGGGGAAGCGGGTATACCGGGGAGCTGTTTTTT. This rearrangement joins TRBV25-1 to TRBJ2-2, with D possibly being TRBD2 (6 bases). The V end was cut by 6 bases, the J end by 5 bases, with 19 bases between. This CDR3 comprises 16 residues. Germline CDR1 is MGHDK and CDR2 is SYGVNS.

With respect to this clone: This sample also contains other DNA sequences that code for the same CDR3. The V gene is TRBV20-1, the J gene TRBJ2-7; D is unresolved. This CDR3 region has 9 residues. From germline, CDR1 is DFQATT and CDR2 SNEGSKA (reference sequence). V dropped 5 bases and J dropped 4 bases, with 3 bases sitting between them. CDR3: CSAAYEQYF. The CDR3 nucleotides are TGCAGTGCTGCTTACGAGCAGTACTTC.

The chain employs TRBV28 and TRBJ2-7; perhaps D is TRBD1 or TRBD2 (5 bases each). The CDR3 loop spans 13 amino acids. Germline V CDR1 and CDR2: MDHEN, SYDVKM. V lost 6 bases and J lost 3, with 12 bases in between. DNA of the CDR3: TGTGCCAGCAGGCCGGGACGGATCTACGAGCAGTACTTC. Translation: CASRPGRIYEQYF.

The rearrangement uses TRBV6-1 and TRBJ2-5; the D gene could be TRBD1 or TRBD2 (7 bases each). Trimming took off 1 base at V and 5 bases at J, with 20 bases between the two ends. This CDR3 comprises 17 residues. The germline V gene has CDR1 MNHNS and CDR2 SASEGT. Written as DNA, the CDR3 is TGTGCCAGCAGTGAAGTTGTTGGCAGGGGGGGCCGGGAGACCCAGTACTTC. Encoded protein: CASSEVVGRGGRETQYF.

This clone appeared a single time. The V and J genes are TRBV30 and TRBJ1-5; D gene uncertain. Germline lookup yields CDR1 GTSNPN and CDR2 SVGIG (reference sequence). This CDR3 has 14 residues. The V gene lost 3 bases and the J gene lost 7 bases, with 16 bases spanning the gap. CDR3: CAWSGINRGQPQHF. The CDR3 bases are TGTGCCTGGAGCGGGATCAATAGAGGGCAGCCCCAGCATTTT.

The rearrangement joins TRBV9 to TRBJ2-3; 7 bases line up with TRBD2. Losses at the gene ends were 4 bases for V and 6 bases for J; bases not matched to a gene: 11. The CDR3 covers 15 residues. Germline V gene data show CDR1 as SGDLS and CDR2 as YYNGEE. The CDR3 DNA follows: TGTGCCAGCAGCTCCCGGGAGGATCCACGGGATACGCAGTATTTT. Translated, it gives CASSSREDPRDTQYF.

The chain recombines TRBV18 with TRBJ2-1; D gene ambiguous. The CDR3 sequence is 12 residues long. Germline loops: CDR1 KGHSH, CDR2 LQKENI. Trimming removed 2 bases from V and 9 bases from J, with 8 bases in between. CDR3 nucleotide sequence: TGTGCCAGCTCACCAGGGGTGGGTGAGCAGTTCTTC. Protein: CASSPGVGEQFF.

The V call is TRBV2, the J call TRBJ2-2; D possibly uses TRBD1 or TRBD2 (5 bases each). Germline V CDR1 and CDR2: SNHLY, FYNNEI. The V end was cut by 6 bases, the J end by 8 bases, with 10 bases between. This CDR3 comprises 12 residues. The CDR3: CASRGTLGELFF. The DNA for the CDR3 is TGTGCCAGCAGGGGGACCCTGGGGGAGCTGTTTTTT.

The chain recombines TRBV28 with TRBJ2-1, with D uncertain. V was pared by 4 bases and J by 3 bases, with 4 bases between. Looked up from germline, CDR1 is MDHEN and CDR2 is SYDVKM. The CDR3 covers 12 residues. CDR3 amino acids: CASSSNYNEQFF. In DNA form, the CDR3 reads TGTGCCAGCAGTTCCAACTACAATGAGCAGTTCTTC.

CDR3 amino acids: CASSLDDLGEQYF. DNA of the CDR3: TGTGCCAGCAGCTTAGATGATTTAGGGGAGCAGTACTTC. The V and J genes are TRBV7-7 and TRBJ2-7; unclear D gene. The length of the CDR3 is 13 residues. Germline values: CDR1 SSHAT, CDR2 FNYEAQ (reference sequence). The ends were cut back, 1 base at V and 7 bases at J, with 11 bases in the middle.

V gene TRBV28 combines with J gene TRBJ2-7; TRBD1 is a possible D gene (6 bases). Germline V gene lookup returns CDR1 MDHEN and CDR2 SYDVKM. Between the trimmed V and J ends, which lost 4 bases and 2 bases, there was a span of 12 bases. The CDR3 loop spans 14 amino acids. DNA of the CDR3: TGTGCCAGCAGTTCCCGGGACACCGCCTACGAGCAGTACTTC. Translation: CASSSRDTAYEQYF.

This clone was seen only a few times. This same CDR3 is encoded by further DNA sequences in the sample. The V call is TRBV5-1, the J call TRBJ2-5; D gene unclear. Trimming removed 1 base from V and 1 base from J, with 2 bases in between. CDR1 is SGHRS and CDR2 is YFSETQ in the germline V gene. The CDR3 has 12 amino acids. The CDR3 loop is CASSLSQETQYF. The CDR3 DNA follows: TGCGCCAGCAGCTTGTCCCAAGAGACCCAGTACTTC.

The chain recombines TRBV7-1 with TRBJ2-2; the D is unclear. TRBV7-1 is reported as an ORF; its role is uncertain. V lost 4 bases and J 6 bases, leaving 6 bases between the germline ends. This CDR3 region has 12 residues. In DNA form, the CDR3 reads TGTGCCAGCAGCTTAACCCCCGGGGAGCTGTTTTTT. Protein: CASSLTPGELFF.

Notes on this clone: Within the sample, other DNA sequences also encode this same CDR3. The chain couples TRBV28 to TRBJ2-7, with D perhaps matching TRBD1 or TRBD2 (5 bases each). Trimming took off 6 bases at V and 3 bases at J, with 12 bases between the two ends. There are 13 residues in the CDR3. Germline V gene data show CDR1 as MDHEN and CDR2 as SYDVKM. CDR3 nucleotide sequence: TGTGCCAGCAGAGGGGACGGATACTACGAGCAGTACTTC. It translates to CASRGDGYYEQYF.

The V gene is TRBV5-5, the J gene TRBJ2-1, with D possibly being TRBD1 (6 bases). Trimming removed 3 bases from V and 0 bases from J, with 16 bases in between. The CDR3 extends over 17 amino acids. Germline V CDR1 and CDR2: SGHKS, YYEKEE (reference sequence). The CDR3 loop reads CASSYNRVKDSYNEQFF. CDR3 bases: TGTGCCAGCAGCTACAACAGGGTTAAGGACTCCTACAATGAGCAGTTCTTC.

The genes are TRBV5-5 and TRBJ2-5, with a weak D call TRBD2 (7 bases). Trimming cost V 4 bases and J 4 bases, with 11 bases left between them. This CDR3 has 13 residues. Germline loops: CDR1 SGHKS, CDR2 YYEKEE (reference sequence). This CDR3 reads CASSQRGGETQYF. CDR3 DNA sequence: TGTGCCAGCAGCCAGAGGGGGGGAGAGACCCAGTACTTC.

The rearrangement links TRBV2 to TRBJ1-4, with D hard to call. The CDR3 runs to 13 residues. The germline V gene has CDR1 SNHLY and CDR2 FYNNEI. The germline V and J ends were trimmed by 5 bases and 8 bases, with 12 bases remaining between them. This chain's CDR3 is CASSLLVGEKLFF. The CDR3 DNA reads as TGTGCCAGCAGTTTGCTAGTCGGAGAAAAACTGTTTTTT.

The CDR3 is CASSLDLGRSGELFF. In nucleotides, the CDR3 is TGCGCCAGCAGCTTGGATCTGGGAAGGTCCGGGGAGCTGTTTTTT. V is TRBV5-1 and J is TRBJ2-2; D uncertain. V lost 0 bases and J 6 bases, leaving 12 bases between the germline ends. CDR3 length: 15 amino acids. Germline values: CDR1 SGHRS, CDR2 YFSETQ.

This clone has a single count. CDR3 sequence (DNA): TGTGCCAGCAGTGCCGGACTAGCGAGGGTTCGCCCCGGGGAGCTGTTTTTT. Residues: CASSAGLARVRPGELFF. The V gene is TRBV6-1, the J gene TRBJ2-2; TRBD2 aligns across 9 bases. This CDR3 has 17 amino acids. J lost 6 bases, V lost 4 bases, and 12 bases had no gene match. Per the germline V gene, CDR1 is MNHNS and CDR2 is SASEGT.

Written as DNA, the CDR3 is TGCGCCAGCAGCTCACCCCCCTTAGCCGGGACACAGAACACTGAAGCTTTCTTT. Its translation is CASSSPPLAGTQNTEAFF. V is TRBV5-1 and J is TRBJ1-1, with D tentatively TRBD1 (6 bases). The CDR3 has 18 amino acids. Germline V gene sequence: CDR1 SGHRS, CDR2 YFSETQ. The germline V and J ends were trimmed by 3 bases and 1 base, with 22 bases remaining between them.

The chain has TRBV27 and TRBJ2-5, with TRBD1 matching over 7 bases. CDR1 and CDR2 from the germline V gene are MNHEY and SMNVEV (reference sequence). The CDR3 spans 17 residues. V lost 2 bases, J lost 0 bases, and 9 bases stayed unmatched. CDR3 protein: CASSLPIGGWYQETQYF. CDR3 nucleotide sequence: TGTGCCAGCAGTTTACCCATAGGGGGCTGGTACCAAGAGACCCAGTACTTC.

On this clone: Other DNA sequences in the sample encode the same CDR3. The gene calls are TRBV9 and TRBJ2-1, with D possibly TRBD2 on 6 matching bases. This CDR3 region has 15 residues. Per germline, CDR1 SGDLS and CDR2 YYNGEE. V was pared by 2 bases and J by 2 bases, with 11 bases between. The CDR3, as DNA: TGTGCCAGCAGCGTTTCCGGGAGCCCCTACAATGAGCAGTTCTTC. Its protein product is CASSVSGSPYNEQFF.